Given below is one T cell receptor beta chain in context. The target antigen is unknown. The sample comes from a study of CD4 T cells in relation to SARS-CoV-2 and coronaviruses. The CDR3 length is 14 residues. Between the trimmed V and J ends, which lost 5 bases and 0 bases, there was a span of 7 bases. CDR1 is MNHEY and CDR2 is SMNVEV in the germline V gene (reference sequence). The repertoire was sequenced with immunoSEQ multiplex PCR; TCRdb's copy has only in-frame clones and lacks some. This table has 29,000 or so clones, roughly four fifths appearing once. The unexposed donors gave CD4+ T cells in 2011-2018, prior to COVID-19. After roughly ten days of culture, CD4+ T cells were isolated. Cells permitting, SARS-CoV-2 S/N and four cold-coronavirus spikes were tested on unexposed-donor CD4+ T cells.

This clonotype was sampled from a human donor in good health. This rearrangement joins TRBV27 to TRBJ1-4; D unresolved. The sample comprised CD4+ T cells from PBMCs, cultured in vitro. The DNA for the CDR3 is TGTGCCAGCAGTCCGTCAGCAACTAATGAAAAACTGTTTTTT. Its translation is CASSPSATNEKLFF.